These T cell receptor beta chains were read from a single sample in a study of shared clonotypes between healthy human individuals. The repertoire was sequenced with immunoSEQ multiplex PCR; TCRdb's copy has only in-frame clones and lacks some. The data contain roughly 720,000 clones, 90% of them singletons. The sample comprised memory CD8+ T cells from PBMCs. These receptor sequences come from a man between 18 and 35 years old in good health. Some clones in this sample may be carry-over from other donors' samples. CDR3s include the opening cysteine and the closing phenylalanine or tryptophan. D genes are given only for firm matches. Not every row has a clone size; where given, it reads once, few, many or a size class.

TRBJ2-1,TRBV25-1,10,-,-,CASRSNEQFF,TGTGCCAGCAGGAGCAATGAGCAGTTCTTC
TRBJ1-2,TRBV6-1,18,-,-,CASSEGPDSWRPNYGYTF,TGTGCCAGCAGTGAAGGCCCGGACAGTTGGAGGCCTAACTATGGCTACACCTTC
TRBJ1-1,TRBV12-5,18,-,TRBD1,CASGLVPPTGTGETEAFF,TGTGCTAGTGGTTTGGTACCCCCAACCGGGACAGGGGAAACTGAAGCTTTCTTT
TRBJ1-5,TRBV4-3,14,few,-,CASSRIRDITPQHF,TGCGCCAGCAGCCGGATCCGGGACATAACGCCCCAGCATTTT
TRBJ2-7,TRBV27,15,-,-,CASSLYYRTKYEQYF,TGTGCCAGCAGTTTATACTATAGGACAAAGTACGAGCAGTACTTC
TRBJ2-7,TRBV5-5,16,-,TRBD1,CASSWGQAAFGYEQYF,TGTGCCAGCAGCTGGGGACAGGCTGCTTTTGGGTACGAGCAGTACTTC
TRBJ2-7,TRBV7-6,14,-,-,CASSNKDSPYEQYF,TGTGCCAGCAGCAACAAGGACTCGCCATACGAGCAGTACTTC
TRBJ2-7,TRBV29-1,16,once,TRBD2,CSVSGTSGSPYYEQYF,TGCAGCGTTTCCGGGACTAGCGGCAGTCCGTACTACGAGCAGTACTTC
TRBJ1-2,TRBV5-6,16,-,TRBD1,CASSLGPGQRSYGYTF,TGTGCCAGCAGCTTGGGTCCGGGACAGAGGTCCTATGGCTACACCTTC
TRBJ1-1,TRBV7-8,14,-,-,CASSSSTRPTEAFF,TGTGCCAGCAGCTCCTCGACACGGCCCACTGAAGCTTTCTTT
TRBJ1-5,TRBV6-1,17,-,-,CASSEVSSPISNQPQHF,TGTGCCAGCAGTGAAGTGTCCAGTCCGATTAGCAATCAGCCCCAGCATTTT